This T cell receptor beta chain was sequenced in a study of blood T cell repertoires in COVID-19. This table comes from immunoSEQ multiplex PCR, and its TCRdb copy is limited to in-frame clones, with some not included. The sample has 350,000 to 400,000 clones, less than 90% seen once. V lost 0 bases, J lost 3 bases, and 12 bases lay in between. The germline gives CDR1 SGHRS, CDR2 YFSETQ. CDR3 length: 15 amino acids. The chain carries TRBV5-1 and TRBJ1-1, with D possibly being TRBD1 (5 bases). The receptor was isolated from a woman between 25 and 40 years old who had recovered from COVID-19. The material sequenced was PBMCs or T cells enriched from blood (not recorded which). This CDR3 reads CASSLVPGGDTEAFF. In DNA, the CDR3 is TGCGCCAGCAGCTTGGTTCCGGGAGGGGACACTGAAGCTTTCTTT.